Listed below are T cell receptor beta chains from one sample, sequenced in a study of shared clonotypes between healthy human individuals. Measured with immunoSEQ multiplex PCR; TCRdb has only the in-frame clones, and not every one. Here the sample spans 2.3 million or so clones, just over 90% being singletons. The sequencing input was naive CD4+ T cells from PBMCs. The receptor set was obtained from a man between 18 and 29 years old in good health. Some clones in this sample may be carry-over from other donors' samples. The CDR3 runs from the conserved cysteine through the conserved F or W. Each record gives: J gene, V gene, D gene, clone size, CDR3 DNA, CDR3 protein. A D gene is named only where the DNA matches it firmly. Expanded clones are given a class, and other clones once, few, many or no size at all.

>TRBJ2-7|TRBV5-1|NA|once
TGCGCCAGCAGCTTTCAACCAACCGGGCCCCCCGGGGACGAGCAGTACTTC
CASSFQPTGPPGDEQYF
>TRBJ1-4|TRBV21-1|NA|NA
TGTGCCAGCAGCGCGAGAGGGGACAGGGGAATAACTAATGAAAAACTGTTTTTT
CASSARGDRGITNEKLFF
>TRBJ1-2|TRBV28|NA|once
TGTGCCAGCAGTTTATTACAGCAGTATGGCTACACCTTC
CASSLLQQYGYTF
>TRBJ2-6|TRBV5-1|TRBD2|NA
TGCGCCAGCAGAATTGGACTAGCGGGAGAGAGCTCTGGGGCCAACGTCCTGACTTTC
CASRIGLAGESSGANVLTF
>TRBJ2-3|TRBV6-5|NA|NA
TGTGCCAGCAGTTTGGTAGGGGGGAAAAGCACAGATACGCAGTATTTT
CASSLVGGKSTDTQYF
>TRBJ1-3|TRBV15|NA|NA
TGTGCCACCAGCAGAGATCAGCCTTACTCTGGAAACACCATATATTTT
CATSRDQPYSGNTIYF
>TRBJ2-1|TRBV11-2|TRBD2|NA
TGTGCCAGCAGCTTCCGACTAGCGGGGGCAACCAGCTCCTACAATGAGCAGTTCTTC
CASSFRLAGATSSYNEQFF
>TRBJ1-1|TRBV7-2|NA|NA
TGTGCCAGCAGCTCCCAGACGAACACTGAAGCTTTCTTT
CASSSQTNTEAFF
>TRBJ1-1|TRBV30|NA|NA
TGTGCCTGGAGTACAGGAGATTTAGGGGGGAACACTGAAGCTTTCTTT
CAWSTGDLGGNTEAFF
>TRBJ2-7|TRBV11-2|TRBD2|NA
TGTGCCAGCAGCTTAGGACTAGCGGGCTACGAGCAGTACTTC
CASSLGLAGYEQYF
>TRBJ1-4|TRBV6-6|TRBD1|NA
TGTGCCACCTCAACAGGGGCTCGAGAAAAACTGTTTTTT
CATSTGAREKLFF
>TRBJ2-2|TRBV5-1|TRBD2|NA
TGCGCCAGCAGCTCGACTAGCCCCACCGGGGAGCTGTTTTTT
CASSSTSPTGELFF
>TRBJ2-1|TRBV5-4|NA|NA
TGTGCCAGCAGCCAACGGTGGGACGGGAATGTCAATGAGCAGTTCTTC
CASSQRWDGNVNEQFF
>TRBJ1-1|TRBV4-2|NA|NA
TGTGCCAGCAGCCAAGAGGGATGGCAGAGGGGTGAAGCTTTCTTT
CASSQEGWQRGEAFF
>TRBJ2-1|TRBV9|NA|NA
TGTGCCAGCAGCGTAGGTTTGGGACCTGAGCAGTTCTTC
CASSVGLGPEQFF
>TRBJ2-7|TRBV7-6|NA|NA
TGTGCCAGCAGCTTAATAATCGAGGGGGCCTACGAGCAGTACTTC
CASSLIIEGAYEQYF
>TRBJ2-7|TRBV10-3|NA|NA
TGTGCCATCACCGAGGCGGGTTCATCGAACGAGCAGTACTTC
CAITEAGSSNEQYF
>TRBJ2-2|TRBV4-2|TRBD2|once
TGTGCCAGCAGCCAATTAGCGGGAACGAACACCGGGGAGCTGTTTTTT
CASSQLAGTNTGELFF
>TRBJ1-1|TRBV7-2|NA|NA
TGTGCCAGCAGCTTAGTCGGCTGGGCCTCGGGGAGGACTGAAGCTTTCTTT
CASSLVGWASGRTEAFF
>TRBJ1-2|TRBV6-5|TRBD1|once
TGTGCCAGCAGTTTAAATCCGGGACAGGGGGCCGGGGGCTACACCTTC
CASSLNPGQGAGGYTF
>TRBJ2-5|TRBV12-5|TRBD2|NA
TGTGCTAGTGGTTGGGAGGGGGAGACCCAGTACTTC
CASGWEGETQYF
>TRBJ1-1|TRBV14|TRBD1|NA
TGTGCCAGCAGCCAAGTCAGGGGGCGGTTAGCTTTCTTT
CASSQVRGRLAFF
>TRBJ1-2|TRBV19|NA|NA
TGTGCCAGTAGTAGAGGACAGCCGAACTATGGCTACACCTTC
CASSRGQPNYGYTF
>TRBJ2-1|TRBV4-2|TRBD2|few
TGTGCCAGCAAGGCGGGAGGCGACTACAATGAGCAGTTCTTC
CASKAGGDYNEQFF
>TRBJ1-5|TRBV18|TRBD1|NA
TGTGCCAGCTCACCACAGGGACAGAGCAATCAGCCCCAGCATTTT
CASSPQGQSNQPQHF
>TRBJ2-7|TRBV5-4|TRBD1|NA
TGTGCCAGCAGCATCGGGGACAGGGGTTACGAGCAGTACTTC
CASSIGDRGYEQYF
>TRBJ2-7|TRBV25-1|NA|NA
TGTGCCAGCAGTGCCGGGTACGAGCAGTACTTC
CASSAGYEQYF
>TRBJ2-1|TRBV6-5|TRBD2|once
TGTGCCAGCAGTTGGGGACTAGCGGGAGGGCCATCCGAGCAGTTCTTC
CASSWGLAGGPSEQFF
>TRBJ2-1|TRBV7-3|TRBD1|NA
TGTGCCAGCAGCTTACTGACAGGGATATACAATGAGCAGTTCTTC
CASSLLTGIYNEQFF
>TRBJ1-6|TRBV5-4|NA|NA
TGTGCCAGCAGCTCCAGGGATCATTCACCCCTCCACTTT
CASSSRDHSPLHF
>TRBJ1-4|TRBV7-9|TRBD1|NA
TGTGCCAGCAGCTTAATGAGGGGGCGAGGTGAAAAACTGTTTTTT
CASSLMRGRGEKLFF
>TRBJ1-1|TRBV7-8|NA|NA
TGTGCCAGCAGCTTACGGACGGGAGGCGGCACTGAAGCTTTCTTT
CASSLRTGGGTEAFF
>TRBJ2-2|TRBV11-2|TRBD1|NA
TGTGCCAGCAGCTACGGCCGGACAGGGGGCTTAAGGAGGGAGCTGTTTTTT
CASSYGRTGGLRRELFF
>TRBJ2-7|TRBV2|TRBD1|NA
TGTGCCAGCAGGTTTTACGGGACAGGGCCCTACGAGCAGTACTTC
CASRFYGTGPYEQYF
>TRBJ2-1|TRBV12-5|NA|NA
TGTGCTAGTGCCCTACAGGGCAATGAGCAGTTCTTC
CASALQGNEQFF
>TRBJ2-7|TRBV2|TRBD2|NA
TGTGCCAACCGGATCGGGAGGGCCCACGAGCAGTACTTC
CANRIGRAHEQYF
>TRBJ2-5|TRBV5-1|TRBD2|NA
TGCGCCAGCAGCTTGGACCCGACTAGCGGCAAACAAGAGACCCAGTACTTC
CASSLDPTSGKQETQYF
>TRBJ2-3|TRBV28|NA|NA
TGTGCCAGCACCCCAACTAGCACAGATACGCAGTATTTT
CASTPTSTDTQYF
>TRBJ2-3|TRBV7-3|TRBD2|NA
TGTGCCAGCAGCTTAGGCGGGGGGTTTAGTACGCAGTATTTT
CASSLGGGFSTQYF
>TRBJ1-2|TRBV29-1|TRBD1|NA
TGCAGCGTTGGAGGGGGACAGGGGACCGTCAACTATGGCTACACCTTC
CSVGGGQGTVNYGYTF
>TRBJ2-1|TRBV28|TRBD2|NA
TGTGCCAGCAGTTTAGGCGGGAGGGCCTACAATGAGCAGTTCTTC
CASSLGGRAYNEQFF
>TRBJ2-5|TRBV4-2|TRBD1|NA
TGTGCCAGCAGCCAAGACCCGGGGCAGGGGGTAAGGGAGACCCAGTACTTC
CASSQDPGQGVRETQYF
>TRBJ1-5|TRBV7-2|NA|once
TGTGCCAGCAGCACGTTCGCGCCGGCCTCCTATAGCAATCAGCCCCAGCATTTT
CASSTFAPASYSNQPQHF
>TRBJ2-2|TRBV7-9|NA|NA
TGTGCCAGCAGCTGGAATCCAAACACCGGGGAGCTGTTTTTT
CASSWNPNTGELFF
>TRBJ1-3|TRBV6-5|TRBD1|NA
TGTGCCAGCAGTTACACGTCAGGGGGCAGTGGAAACACCATATATTTT
CASSYTSGGSGNTIYF
>TRBJ2-2|TRBV25-1|TRBD1|few
TGTGCCAGCAGTGAGACAGGGATGACCGGGGAGCTGTTTTTT
CASSETGMTGELFF
>TRBJ1-5|TRBV28|NA|few
TGTGCCAGCAGTTTTCGTCAGCCCCAGCATTTT
CASSFRQPQHF
>TRBJ2-1|TRBV27|TRBD1|once
TGTGCCAGCAGTTTCGTGGACAGGGGGATGATTGAGCAGTTCTTC
CASSFVDRGMIEQFF
>TRBJ1-1|TRBV27|NA|NA
TGTGCCAGCAGTCCAATTCACCGGGAGGGGAAGGTGGCTTTCTTT
CASSPIHREGKVAFF
>TRBJ1-5|TRBV2|TRBD1|NA
TGTGCCAGCAGTCTAAGAGACAGGGGCTATAGCAATCAGCCCCAGCATTTT
CASSLRDRGYSNQPQHF
>TRBJ1-1|TRBV2|TRBD1|NA
TGTGCCAGCAGGGGGACAGGGGGTGCCACTGAAGCTTTCTTT
CASRGTGGATEAFF
>TRBJ1-1|TRBV18|NA|few
TGTGCCAGCTCACTCGGACAGCTGATCGATCCCACTGAAGCTTTCTTT
CASSLGQLIDPTEAFF